A single sample is the source of the 20 T cell receptor beta chains below, sequenced in a study of T cells expressing NK-cell markers. TCRdb reprocessed the 5' RACE reads, with one entry per CDR3 protein and no DNA. This sample's clone table lists 300,000 to 450,000 distinct CDR3 sequences. Sequenced material: blood T cells: a sorted CD56 or NKG2C T cell subset, CD4+ or CD8+ T cells, or bulk PBMC T cells (not recorded which). All receptors derive from a man between 18 and 69 years old in good health.

This chain connects TRBV12-3 or TRBV12-4 to TRBJ1-4. CDR3 length: 14 amino acids. The CDR3 sequence is CASSLSGLGEKLFF.

The gene calls are TRBV11-2 and TRBJ2-3; TCRdb's D call of TRBD2 is untestable without DNA. The CDR3 runs 16 residues. Germline lookup yields CDR1 SGHAT and CDR2 FQNNGV. CDR3 residues: CASNPLRGGRTDTQYF.

This rearrangement joins TRBV19 to TRBJ2-7; TCRdb selects TRBD1, and the lack of DNA leaves this call unchecked. The CDR3 loop spans 15 amino acids. Germline V CDR1 and CDR2: LNHDA, SQIVND (reference sequence). The CDR3 protein is CASSERGQGAYEQYF.

J is TRBJ2-4 and V is TRBV19. This CDR3 contains 15 residues. The germline CDR1 and CDR2 sequences are LNHDA and SQIVND (reference sequence). CDR3 sequence: CASSPSVLAKNIQYF. Filled out from reference TRBV19 and TRBJ2-4, the complete variable domain reads DGGITQSPKYLFRKEGQNVTLSCEQNLNHDAMYWYRQDPGQGLRLIYYSQIVNDFQKGDIAEGYSVSREKKESFPLTVTSAQKNPTAFYLCASSPSVLAKNIQYFGAGTRLSVL.

This chain connects TRBV7-2 to TRBJ1-6; TCRdb gives TRBD1 as the D gene, but with no DNA this cannot be confirmed. The germline CDR1 and CDR2 sequences are SGHTA and FQGNSA. The CDR3 consists of 16 residues. This CDR3 is CASSYVTGMSNSPLHF.

The genes are TRBV20-1 and TRBJ2-1; TCRdb's D call of TRBD2 is untestable without DNA. CDR1 and CDR2 (germline): DFQATT, SNEGSKA (reference sequence). The CDR3 loop spans 14 amino acids. CDR3 sequence reads: CSAEGTSNFNEQFF.

V usage is TRBV2 and J usage is TRBJ2-4. The germline V gene encodes CDR1 SNHLY and CDR2 FYNNEI. CDR3 length equals 12 residues. CDR3 protein: CATSLAKNIQYF.

CDR3 sequence reads: CASSSTVTNEKLFF. This chain uses TRBV7-6 with TRBJ1-4; TCRdb reports TRBD1, a call that lacks DNA to check it against. Per the germline V gene, CDR1 is SGHVS and CDR2 is FNYEAQ. There are 14 residues in the CDR3. The entire variable domain, with the rest obtained from reference TRBV7-6 and TRBJ1-4, is as follows: GAGVSQSPRYKVTKRGQDVALRCDPISGHVSLYWYRQALGQGPEFLTYFNYEAQQDKSGLPNDRFSAERPEGSISTLTIQRTEQRDSAMYRCASSSTVTNEKLFFGSGTQLSVL.

The chain carries TRBV5-1 and TRBJ2-7; TCRdb's assignment of TRBD1 cannot be checked, as there is no DNA. CDR3 length: 14 residues. The germline V gene encodes CDR1 SGHRS and CDR2 YFSETQ. The CDR3: CASSLTGGKGEQYF.

The rearrangement uses TRBV5-1 and TRBJ2-5; TCRdb's assignment of TRBD1 cannot be checked, as there is no DNA. CDR3 length equals 15 residues. Germline CDR1 and CDR2: SGHRS and YFSETQ. The CDR3 loop is CASSLEAPTGETQYF.

This chain joins TRBV28 and TRBJ1-4. There are 14 residues in the CDR3. The germline V gene has CDR1 MDHEN and CDR2 SYDVKM. CDR3 in amino acids: CASSSRVNNEKLFF.

The V gene is TRBV12-3 or TRBV12-4, the J gene TRBJ2-1; TCRdb's D call, TRBD2, is unchecked because there is no DNA. This CDR3 spans 13 amino acids. The CDR3 loop reads CASSYDFSDEQFF.

V gene TRBV28 combines with J gene TRBJ2-2; TCRdb's D call of TRBD1 is untestable without DNA. From germline, CDR1 is MDHEN and CDR2 SYDVKM. This CDR3 region has 15 residues. This CDR3 reads CASSSDRGGTGELFF. Based on the CDR3 plus reference TRBV28 and TRBJ2-2, the full variable domain is DVKVTQSSRYLVKRTGEKVFLECVQDMDHENMFWYRQDPGLGLRLIYFSYDVKMKEKGDIPEGYSVSREKKERFSLILESASTNQTSMYLCASSSDRGGTGELFFGEGSRLTVL.

V is TRBV27 and J is TRBJ2-5; the D call from TCRdb, TRBD1, cannot be confirmed without DNA. This CDR3 has 14 residues. Germline lookup yields CDR1 MNHEY and CDR2 SMNVEV (reference sequence). The CDR3 is CASSSGGGEETQYF.

This chain joins TRBV19 and TRBJ1-1; the D gene TCRdb calls, TRBD1, cannot be checked with no DNA. The CDR3 is 15 amino acids. CDR1 LNHDA and CDR2 SQIVND come from the germline V gene (reference sequence). CDR3 protein: CASSPLAALNTEAFF.

The rearrangement links TRBV15 to TRBJ2-7; absent DNA, TCRdb's TRBD1 call cannot be checked. The CDR3 has 15 residues. CDR1 is LNHNV, CDR2 YYDKDF, per germline (reference sequence). CDR3 in amino acids: CATSWGLGPSYEQYF. The full variable domain, completed using reference TRBV15 and TRBJ2-7, is DAMVIQNPRYQVTQFGKPVTLSCSQTLNHNVMYWYQQKSSQAPKLLFHYYDKDFNNEADTPDNFQSRRPNTSFCFLDIRSPGLGDTAMYLCATSWGLGPSYEQYFGPGTRLTVT.

The chain couples TRBV29-1 to TRBJ1-5; TCRdb proposes TRBD1, but this gene call is untestable without DNA. The CDR3 length is 16 residues. CDR1 is SQVTM, CDR2 ANQGSEA, per germline. CDR3 sequence reads: CSVGPRGGLSNQPQHF.

J is TRBJ2-1 and V is TRBV12-3 or TRBV12-4; TCRdb names TRBD1, which stays unverified in the absence of DNA. This CDR3 region has 16 residues. The CDR3 is CASTPRTGTSDNEQFF.

The chain's CDR3 is CASSPGGGWDTGELFF. The rearrangement joins TRBV7-7 to TRBJ2-2; the TCRdb D gene call, TRBD1, has no DNA to confirm it. This CDR3 is built from 16 residues. Germline-derived CDR1 and CDR2 are SSHAT and FNYEAQ (reference sequence).

The V and J genes are TRBV19 and TRBJ2-7; TCRdb outputs TRBD1, but without DNA this stays unchecked. CDR1 and CDR2 (germline): LNHDA, SQIVND (reference sequence). The CDR3 totals 15 residues. This chain's CDR3 is CASSPRQGAGNEQYF.